These T cell receptor beta chains were read from a single sample in a study of T cell responses to AZD1222 COVID-19 vaccine. Produced via immunoSEQ multiplex PCR; TCRdb's table is partial and in-frame only. The data contain roughly 130,000 clones, around 94% of them singletons. The starting material was peripheral blood, obtained on day 0 of AZD1222 vaccination. These receptors were collected from an adult in good health. Each CDR3 is given with its conserved first and last residue. A D gene is named only where the DNA matches it firmly.

j_call: TRBJ2-7
v_call: TRBV3-1/TRBV3-2
d_call: .
cdr3_nt: TGTGCCAGCAGTCAGAGCGACTACGAGCAGTACTTC
cdr3_aa: CASSQSDYEQYF

j_call: TRBJ2-1
v_call: TRBV5-4
d_call: TRBD2
cdr3_nt: TGTGCCAGCAGCCGAACTTCTAGCGGATACAATGAGCAGTTCTTC
cdr3_aa: CASSRTSSGYNEQFF

j_call: TRBJ2-2
v_call: TRBV3-1/TRBV3-2
d_call: .
cdr3_nt: TGTGCCAGCAGCCAAGAGCCTGGCAGAGGAAACACCGGGGAGCTGTTTTTT
cdr3_aa: CASSQEPGRGNTGELFF

j_call: TRBJ2-3
v_call: TRBV23-1
d_call: TRBD2
cdr3_nt: TGCGCCAGCAGTCAATCTACTAGCGGCTACACAGATACGCAGTATTTT
cdr3_aa: CASSQSTSGYTDTQYF

j_call: TRBJ1-1
v_call: TRBV6-1
d_call: .
cdr3_nt: TGTGCCAGCAGTGAATTCGGGGCTGGGGCTTTCTTT
cdr3_aa: CASSEFGAGAFF

j_call: TRBJ1-5
v_call: TRBV3-1/TRBV3-2
d_call: .
cdr3_nt: TGTGCCAGCAGCCAAGAACCCACCCGGGCCGCCAGGATTAAGGGTCAGCCCCAGCATTTT
cdr3_aa: CASSQEPTRAARIKGQPQHF

j_call: TRBJ1-3
v_call: TRBV9
d_call: .
cdr3_nt: TGTGCCAGCAGCCCCCTATCATCGGGATTCGGAAACACCATATATTTT
cdr3_aa: CASSPLSSGFGNTIYF

j_call: TRBJ1-3
v_call: TRBV6-5
d_call: .
cdr3_nt: TGTGCCAGCGGGTCACAGGCGGATGGGGGAAACACCATATATTTT
cdr3_aa: CASGSQADGGNTIYF

j_call: TRBJ2-3
v_call: TRBV28
d_call: .
cdr3_nt: TGTGCCAGCAGTTGGGATACGCAGTATTTT
cdr3_aa: CASSWDTQYF

j_call: TRBJ2-3
v_call: TRBV28
d_call: .
cdr3_nt: TGTGCCAGCAGTTTGGCCTACCTCAGGGAGGATACGCAGTATTTT
cdr3_aa: CASSLAYLREDTQYF

j_call: TRBJ2-2
v_call: TRBV14
d_call: .
cdr3_nt: TGTGCCAGCAGCCCAGTGAACACCGGGGAGCTGTTTTTT
cdr3_aa: CASSPVNTGELFF